This T cell receptor (beta chain) was identified during a study of cytomegalovirus exposure and HLA in healthy donors. Study-wide findings and caveats: Specificity for CMV antigens was confirmed in vitro for a few of the CMV-associated chains. Later analysis showed TCR association rates varying by HLA locus, highest for DRB1 and lowest for HLA-C. Equally common other TCR beta chains were less clonally expanded than HLA-associated ones, a later analysis found.

In nominal health when sampled, donors likely had unrecorded immune exposures nonetheless. With regard to this clone: Its antigen is not known.

The PCR contained 60 Vbeta and 13 Jbeta primers. Produced via immunoSEQ multiplex PCR; TCRdb's table is partial and in-frame only. Of 80,000 to 100,000 clones in the sample, about 81% were seen once. The sequence was obtained from a man between 40 and 49 years old in good health and CMV-seronegative. Sequenced: PBMCs.

The CDR3 coding sequence is TGTGCCAGCAGTGGACGGGACAGGGCGAACACCGGGGAGCTGTTTTTT. It is translated as CASSGRDRANTGELFF. The V and J genes are TRBV6-1 and TRBJ2-2; 9 bases match TRBD1. The CDR3 has 16 residues. CDR1 and CDR2 (germline): MNHNS, SASEGT. Losses at the gene ends were 4 bases for V and 0 bases for J; bases not matched to a gene: 3.